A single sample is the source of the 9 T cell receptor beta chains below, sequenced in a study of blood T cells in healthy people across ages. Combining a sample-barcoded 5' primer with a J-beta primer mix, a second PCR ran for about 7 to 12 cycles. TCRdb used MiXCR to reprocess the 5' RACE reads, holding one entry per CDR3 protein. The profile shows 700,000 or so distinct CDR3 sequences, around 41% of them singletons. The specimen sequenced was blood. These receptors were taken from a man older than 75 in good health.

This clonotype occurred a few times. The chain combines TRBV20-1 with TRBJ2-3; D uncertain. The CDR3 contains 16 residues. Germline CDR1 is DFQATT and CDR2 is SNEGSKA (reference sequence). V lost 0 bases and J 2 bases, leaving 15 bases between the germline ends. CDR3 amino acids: CSARDPGSIPTDTQYF. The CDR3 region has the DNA TGCAGTGCTAGAGATCCTGGTAGCATCCCCACAGATACGCAGTATTTT.

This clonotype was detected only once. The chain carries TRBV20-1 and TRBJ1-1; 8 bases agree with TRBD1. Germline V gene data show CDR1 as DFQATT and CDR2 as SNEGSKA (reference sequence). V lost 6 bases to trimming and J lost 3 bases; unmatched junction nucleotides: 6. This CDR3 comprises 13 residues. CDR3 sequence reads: CSALRQGYTEAFF. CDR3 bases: TGCAGTGCCCTACGACAGGGGTACACTGAAGCTTTCTTT.

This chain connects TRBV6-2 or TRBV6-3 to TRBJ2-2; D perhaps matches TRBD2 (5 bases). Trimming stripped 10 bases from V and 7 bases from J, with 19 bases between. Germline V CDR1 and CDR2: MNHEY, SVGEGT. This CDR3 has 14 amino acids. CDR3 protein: CAIADSVGVGELFF. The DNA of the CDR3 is TGTGCCATCGCGGACTCCGTCGGTGTCGGGGAGCTGTTTTTT.

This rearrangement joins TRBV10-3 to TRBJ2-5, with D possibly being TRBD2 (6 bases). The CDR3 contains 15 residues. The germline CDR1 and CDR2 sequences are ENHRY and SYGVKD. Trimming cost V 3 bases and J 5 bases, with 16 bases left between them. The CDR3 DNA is TGTGCCATCAGTGAACCTCTCACAGGAGGGGAGACCCAGTACTTC. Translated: CAISEPLTGGETQYF.

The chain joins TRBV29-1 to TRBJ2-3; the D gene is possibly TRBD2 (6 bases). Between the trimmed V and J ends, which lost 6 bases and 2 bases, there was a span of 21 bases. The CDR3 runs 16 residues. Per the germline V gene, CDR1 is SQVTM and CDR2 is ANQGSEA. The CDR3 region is CSVSDPTSSNTDTQYF. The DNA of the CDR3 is TGCAGCGTCTCCGACCCCACTAGCTCGAACACAGATACGCAGTATTTT.

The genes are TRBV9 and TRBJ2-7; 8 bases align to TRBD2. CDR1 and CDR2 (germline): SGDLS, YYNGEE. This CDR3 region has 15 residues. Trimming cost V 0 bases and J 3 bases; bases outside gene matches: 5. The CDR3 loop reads CASSVGAGGDYEQYF. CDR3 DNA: TGTGCCAGCAGCGTAGGTGCGGGAGGAGACTACGAGCAGTACTTC.

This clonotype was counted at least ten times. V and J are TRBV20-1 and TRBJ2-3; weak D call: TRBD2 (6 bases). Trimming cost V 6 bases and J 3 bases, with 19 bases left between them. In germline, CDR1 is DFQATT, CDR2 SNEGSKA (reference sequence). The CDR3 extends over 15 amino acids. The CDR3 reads CSAPRLGRNTDTQYF. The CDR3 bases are TGCAGTGCGCCCCGACTAGGGCGAAATACAGATACGCAGTATTTT.

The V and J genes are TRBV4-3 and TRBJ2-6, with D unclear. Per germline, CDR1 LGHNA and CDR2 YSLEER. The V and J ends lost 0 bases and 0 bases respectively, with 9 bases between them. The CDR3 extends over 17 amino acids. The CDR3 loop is CASSQDLRNSGANVLTF. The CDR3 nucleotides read TGCGCCAGCAGCCAAGATCTCAGGAACTCTGGGGCCAACGTCCTGACTTTC.

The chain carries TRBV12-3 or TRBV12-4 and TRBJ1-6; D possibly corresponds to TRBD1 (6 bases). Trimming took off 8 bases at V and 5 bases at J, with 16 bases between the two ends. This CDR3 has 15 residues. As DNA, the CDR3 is TGTGCCAGCTGCCCTCAGGGGCTAAATAATTCACCCCTCCACTTT. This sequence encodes CASCPQGLNNSPLHF.